The 12 T cell receptor beta chains reported below all come from one sample, sequenced in a study of cytomegalovirus exposure and HLA in healthy donors. In the PCR, 60 Vbeta and 13 Jbeta primers were used. Assay: immunoSEQ multiplex PCR; the TCRdb copy retains only in-frame clones and omits some. This repertoire shows roughly 200,000 clones, more than 65% found once; its top ten account for around 0.63%. Material for sequencing was PBMCs. The receptors here all came from a man aged 18 to 30 in good health and CMV-seronegative.

The CDR3 DNA is TGTGCCAGCAGTACTCACCCCGGGACTAGCGGGAGTCGGGGACTATACAATGAGCAGTTCTTC. Its translation: CASSTHPGTSGSRGLYNEQFF. The gene calls are TRBV28 and TRBJ2-1; 14 bases map to TRBD2. Germline lookup yields CDR1 MDHEN and CDR2 SYDVKM. There are 21 residues in the CDR3. Trimming took 5 bases from V and 4 from J; bases not matched to a gene: 19.

The V call is TRBV25-1, the J call TRBJ1-6; D is perhaps TRBD1 (5 bases). The germline V gene has CDR1 MGHDK and CDR2 SYGVNS. The CDR3 extends over 15 amino acids. V lost 3 bases to trimming and J lost 10 bases, with 16 bases between them. Written as DNA, the CDR3 is TGTGCCAGCAGTGAGGGGTACGGGGGATACTCACCCCTCCACTTT. This gives the protein CASSEGYGGYSPLHF.

As to this clone: The same CDR3 also results from other DNA sequences found in this sample. V is TRBV5-1 and J is TRBJ1-1, with TRBD1 identical over 7 bases. Unmatched junction bases numbered 2, after V lost 0 bases and J lost 3 bases. This CDR3 has 14 amino acids. Looked up from germline, CDR1 is SGHRS and CDR2 is YFSETQ. CDR3 sequence reads: CASSLDRGYTEAFF. The DNA for the CDR3 is TGCGCCAGCAGCTTGGACAGGGGCTACACTGAAGCTTTCTTT.

CDR3 loop: CASRGLATGELFF. The CDR3 nucleotides are TGTGCCAGCAGGGGACTAGCGACCGGGGAGCTGTTTTTT. The genes are TRBV11-2 and TRBJ2-2; 10 bases agree with TRBD2. The CDR3 is made up of 13 amino acids. V trimming: 6 bases; J trimming: 5 bases; junction bases outside the gene matches: 0. The germline V gene encodes CDR1 SGHAT and CDR2 FQNNGV. Together with reference TRBV11-2 and TRBJ2-2, the CDR3 gives the full variable domain: EAGVAQSPRYKIIEKRQSVAFWCNPISGHATLYWYQQILGQGPKLLIQFQNNGVVDDSQLPKDRFSAERLKGVDSTLKIQPAKLEDSAVYLCASRGLATGELFFGEGSRLTVL.

This clone was picked up a small number of times. This chain connects TRBV30 to TRBJ2-3, with 7 bases identical to TRBD2. Germline V gene lookup returns CDR1 GTSNPN and CDR2 SVGIG (reference sequence). V was clipped by 3 bases and J by 1 base; unmatched bases: 22. The CDR3 length is 20 residues. The CDR3 DNA sequence: TGTGCCTGGAGGGACGGGACGGCAACCGTCGGGGGGTCTCGCACAGATACGCAGTATTTT. Amino acids: CAWRDGTATVGGSRTDTQYF.

This chain links TRBV15 with TRBJ1-2; the D is unclear. Per germline, CDR1 LNHNV and CDR2 YYDKDF (reference sequence). The CDR3 extends over 15 amino acids. Trimming shortened V by 4 bases and J by 8 bases, and 20 bases separated the two germline ends. The CDR3 DNA reads as TGTGCCACCAGCAACCCGGGAAACACCTACCCGGGCTACACCTTC. Its protein product is CATSNPGNTYPGYTF.

The chain has TRBV4-1 and TRBJ1-2, with D hard to call. Germline V gene sequence: CDR1 MGHRA, CDR2 YSYEKL. Trimming shortened V by 1 base and J by 3 bases, and 21 bases separated the two germline ends. CDR3 length equals 18 residues. CDR3 loop: CASSQGVEPRAADYGYTF. The CDR3 DNA reads as TGCGCCAGCAGCCAAGGGGTCGAGCCAAGGGCAGCGGACTATGGCTACACCTTC.

The chain couples TRBV9 to TRBJ2-5, with TRBD2 matching over 9 bases. The V gene end was trimmed by 4 bases and the J gene end by 4 bases; junction bases not matched to a gene: 14. The CDR3 consists of 17 residues. Per the germline V gene, CDR1 is SGDLS and CDR2 is YYNGEE. In DNA form, the CDR3 reads TGTGCCAGCAGCACGCGGGCGGCGGGAGGGCCCTCAGAGACCCAGTACTTC. Translation: CASSTRAAGGPSETQYF.

This chain's CDR3 is CASSLDPGAEQYF. The DNA for the CDR3 is TGTGCCAGCAGCTTAGACCCAGGGGCCGAGCAGTACTTC. The chain links TRBV5-4 to TRBJ2-7, with D tentatively TRBD1 (6 bases). The CDR3 is 13 residues long. Germline V gene lookup returns CDR1 SGHNT and CDR2 YYREEE (reference sequence). V shed 2 bases and J shed 6 bases, with 12 bases lying between them. Full variable domain (remainder filled in from reference TRBV5-4 and TRBJ2-7): ETGVTQSPTHLIKTRGQQVTLRCSSQSGHNTVSWYQQALGQGPQFIFQYYREEENGRGNFPPRFSGLQFPNYSSELNVNALELDDSALYLCASSLDPGAEQYFGPGTRLTVT.

The chain joins TRBV7-9 to TRBJ2-1; 7 nucleotides align to TRBD2. J was trimmed by 9 bases and V by 11 bases; bases with no gene match: 16. This CDR3 comprises 14 residues. Germline CDR1 SEHNR, CDR2 FQNEAQ (reference sequence). CDR3 in amino acids: CALTRVSGIGEQFF. The CDR3 coding sequence is TGTGCCCTTACCCGAGTGAGCGGGATTGGTGAGCAGTTCTTC. Variable domain in full (rest from reference TRBV7-9 and TRBJ2-1): DTGVSQNPRHKITKRGQNVTFRCDPISEHNRLYWYRQTLGQGPEFLTYFQNEAQLEKSRLLSDRFSAERPKGSFSTLEIQRTEQGDSAMYLCALTRVSGIGEQFFGPGTRLTVL.

This rearrangement joins TRBV11-3 to TRBJ2-7; TRBD1 might be the D (6 bases). Germline V lookup: CDR1 SGHNT, CDR2 YENEEA. This CDR3 has 14 amino acids. V was shortened by 5 bases and J by 2 bases, with 13 bases between the two germline ends. CDR3 in DNA: TGTGCCAGCAGCCGCCCGGGACAAACCTACGAGCAGTACTTC. It specifies CASSRPGQTYEQYF. Based on the CDR3 plus reference TRBV11-3 and TRBJ2-7, the full variable domain is EAGVVQSPRYKIIEKKQPVAFWCNPISGHNTLYWYLQNLGQGPELLIRYENEEAVDDSQLPKDRFSAERLKGVDSTLKIQPAELGDSAVYLCASSRPGQTYEQYFGPGTRLTVT.

The chain combines TRBV6-1 with TRBJ1-1, with 7 bases identical to TRBD1. V gave up 2 bases and J gave up 11 bases; unmatched junction bases: 8. The CDR3 sequence is 13 residues long. Germline V gene data show CDR1 as MNHNS and CDR2 as SASEGT. The CDR3 region is CASSERGGSWAFF. CDR3 nucleotides: TGTGCCAGCAGTGAAAGAGGGGGCTCTTGGGCTTTCTTT.